This T cell receptor beta chain comes out of a study of blood T cell repertoires in COVID-19. About the research overall: T cells, B-cell-depleted T cells, or PBMCs supplied cDNA or gDNA.

V was shortened by 2 bases and J by 2 bases, with 7 bases between the two germline ends. Germline V gives CDR1 LGHNA, CDR2 YSLEER. The CDR3 is 13 residues long. During active infection, Seattle patients enrolled and were then monitored through disease. The method was immunoSEQ multiplex PCR; TCRdb's version includes in-frame clones alone and lacks a portion of them. The sample contains hundreds of thousands of clones, about 88% of which appear only once. The material sequenced was peripheral blood. The chain is built from TRBV4-3 and TRBJ2-7; D ambiguous. The sequence derives from a woman in her 70s with COVID-19, enrolled during active disease. CDR3 nucleotide sequence: TGCGCCAGCAGCCAAACATTAACCTACGAGCAGTACTTC. Translated, it gives CASSQTLTYEQYF.